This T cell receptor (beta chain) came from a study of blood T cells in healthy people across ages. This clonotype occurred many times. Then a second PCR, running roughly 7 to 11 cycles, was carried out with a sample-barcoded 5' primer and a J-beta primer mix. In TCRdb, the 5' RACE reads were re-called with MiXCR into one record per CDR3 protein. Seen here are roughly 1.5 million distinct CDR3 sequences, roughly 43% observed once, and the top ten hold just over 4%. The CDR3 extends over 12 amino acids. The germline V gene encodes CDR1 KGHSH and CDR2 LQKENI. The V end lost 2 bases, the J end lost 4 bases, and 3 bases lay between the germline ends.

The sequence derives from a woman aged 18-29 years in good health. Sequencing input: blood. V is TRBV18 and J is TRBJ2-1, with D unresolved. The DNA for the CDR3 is TGTGCCAGCTCACCAGGTTACAATGAGCAGTTCTTC. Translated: CASSPGYNEQFF. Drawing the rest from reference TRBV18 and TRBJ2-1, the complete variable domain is NAGVMQNPRHLVRRRGQEARLRCSPMKGHSHVYWYRQLPEEGLKFMVYLQKENIIDESGMPKERFSAEFPKEGPSILRIQQVVRGDSAAYFCASSPGYNEQFFGPGTRLTVL.